This TCR beta chain is from a study of cytomegalovirus exposure and HLA in healthy donors. Trimming pared 3 bases from V and 4 bases from J, leaving 10 bases between. Germline V lookup: CDR1 SGHTA, CDR2 FQGNSA. CDR3 length: 14 residues. PCR employed 60 Vbeta and 13 Jbeta primers. Sequencing was performed with immunoSEQ multiplex PCR; in TCRdb, only in-frame clones are kept and a portion is missing. Here the sample spans some 250,000 clones, 82% being singletons. The chain combines TRBV7-2 with TRBJ1-3; D perhaps matches TRBD1 (5 bases). Source material: PBMCs. The sequence was obtained from a woman between 40 and 55 years old in good health and CMV-seropositive. The DNA for the CDR3 is TGTGCCAGCAGCTTCTTTGGGGCCGGAAACACCATATATTTT. This translates into CASSFFGAGNTIYF.